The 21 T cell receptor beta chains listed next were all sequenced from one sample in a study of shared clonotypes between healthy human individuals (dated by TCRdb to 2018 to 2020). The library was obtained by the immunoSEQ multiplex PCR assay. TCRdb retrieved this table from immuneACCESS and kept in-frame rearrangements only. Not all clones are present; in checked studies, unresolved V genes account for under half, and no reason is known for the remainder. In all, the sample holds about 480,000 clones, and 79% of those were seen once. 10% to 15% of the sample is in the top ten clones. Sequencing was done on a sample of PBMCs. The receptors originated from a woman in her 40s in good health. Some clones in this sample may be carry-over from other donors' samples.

CDR3 protein: CSVEGGQGTYEQYF. The DNA for the CDR3 is TGCAGCGTTGAAGGTGGGCAGGGGACCTACGAGCAGTACTTC. The gene calls are TRBV29-1 and TRBJ2-7, with a possible D match to TRBD1 (6 bases). Germline values: CDR1 SQVTM, CDR2 ANQGSEA. V dropped 1 base and J dropped 2 bases, with 12 bases sitting between them. The CDR3 loop spans 14 amino acids.

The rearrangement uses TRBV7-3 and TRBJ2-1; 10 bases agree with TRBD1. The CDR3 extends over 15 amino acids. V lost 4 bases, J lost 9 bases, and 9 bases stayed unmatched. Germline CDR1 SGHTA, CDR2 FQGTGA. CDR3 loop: CASSYRDRGQGEQFF. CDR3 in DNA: TGTGCCAGCAGCTACCGGGACAGGGGTCAGGGTGAGCAGTTCTTC.

The CDR3: CASSKQETQYF. The CDR3 DNA reads as TGTGCCAGCAGCAAGCAAGAGACCCAGTACTTC. This chain uses TRBV5-6 with TRBJ2-5; no clear D gene. The CDR3 extends over 11 amino acids. Germline loops: CDR1 SGHDT, CDR2 YYEEEE. V was cut by 4 bases and J by 2 bases, with 3 bases left in between. Full variable domain (rest looked up from reference TRBV5-6 and TRBJ2-5): DAGVTQSPTHLIKTRGQQVTLRCSPKSGHDTVSWYQQALGQGPQFIFQYYEEEERQRGNFPDRFSGHQFPNYSSELNVNALLLGDSALYLCASSKQETQYFGPGTRLLVL.

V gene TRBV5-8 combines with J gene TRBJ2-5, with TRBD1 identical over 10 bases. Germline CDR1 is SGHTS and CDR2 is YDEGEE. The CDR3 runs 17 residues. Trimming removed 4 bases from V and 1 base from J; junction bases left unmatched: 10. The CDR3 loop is CASSPGQGGVVQETQYF. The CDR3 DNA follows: TGTGCCAGCAGCCCTGGACAGGGGGGGGTGGTCCAAGAGACCCAGTACTTC.

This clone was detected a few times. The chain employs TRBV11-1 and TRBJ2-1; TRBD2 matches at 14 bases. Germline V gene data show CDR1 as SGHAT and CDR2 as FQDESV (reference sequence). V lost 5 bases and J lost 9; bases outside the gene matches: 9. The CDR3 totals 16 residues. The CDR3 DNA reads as TGTGCCAGCAGCCCTGGCCCGGGACTAGCGGGAGCTGAGCAGTTCTTC. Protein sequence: CASSPGPGLAGAEQFF.

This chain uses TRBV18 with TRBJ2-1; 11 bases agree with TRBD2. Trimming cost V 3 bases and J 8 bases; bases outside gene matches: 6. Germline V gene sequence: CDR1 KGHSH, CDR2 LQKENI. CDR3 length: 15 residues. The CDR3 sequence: CASSPTSGIGDEQFF. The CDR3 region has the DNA TGTGCCAGCTCACCGACTAGCGGGATTGGCGATGAGCAGTTCTTC.

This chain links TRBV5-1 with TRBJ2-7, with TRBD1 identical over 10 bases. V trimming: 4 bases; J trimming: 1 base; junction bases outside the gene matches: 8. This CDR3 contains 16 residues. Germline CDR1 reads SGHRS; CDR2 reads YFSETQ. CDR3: CASSPSRDRGSYEQYF. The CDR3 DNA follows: TGCGCCAGCAGCCCAAGCCGGGACAGGGGATCCTACGAGCAGTACTTC.

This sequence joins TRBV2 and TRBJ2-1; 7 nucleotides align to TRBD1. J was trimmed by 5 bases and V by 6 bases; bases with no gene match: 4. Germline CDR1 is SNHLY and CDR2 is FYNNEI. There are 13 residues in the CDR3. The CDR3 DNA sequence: TGTGCCAGCAGGAGACAGGGCGACAATGAGCAGTTCTTC. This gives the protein CASRRQGDNEQFF.

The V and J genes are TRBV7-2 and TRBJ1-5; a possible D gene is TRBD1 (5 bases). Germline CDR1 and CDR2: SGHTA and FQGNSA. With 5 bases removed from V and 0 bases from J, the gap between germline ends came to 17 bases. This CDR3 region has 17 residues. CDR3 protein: CASSPDTPLYSNQPQHF. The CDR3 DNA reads TGTGCCAGCAGCCCGGACACCCCGTTATATAGCAATCAGCCCCAGCATTTT.

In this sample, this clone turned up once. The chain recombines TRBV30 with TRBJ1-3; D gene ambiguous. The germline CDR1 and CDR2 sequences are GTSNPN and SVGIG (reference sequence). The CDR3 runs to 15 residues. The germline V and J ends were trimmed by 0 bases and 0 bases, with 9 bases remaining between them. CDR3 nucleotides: TGTGCCTGGAGTGTGGGGAGCTTCTCTGGAAACACCATATATTTT. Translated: CAWSVGSFSGNTIYF.

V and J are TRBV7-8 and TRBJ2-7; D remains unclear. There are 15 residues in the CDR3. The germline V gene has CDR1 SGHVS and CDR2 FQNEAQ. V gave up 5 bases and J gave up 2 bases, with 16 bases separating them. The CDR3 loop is CASSPTPLTAYEQYF. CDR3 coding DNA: TGTGCCAGCAGCCCAACCCCTTTAACAGCCTACGAGCAGTACTTC.

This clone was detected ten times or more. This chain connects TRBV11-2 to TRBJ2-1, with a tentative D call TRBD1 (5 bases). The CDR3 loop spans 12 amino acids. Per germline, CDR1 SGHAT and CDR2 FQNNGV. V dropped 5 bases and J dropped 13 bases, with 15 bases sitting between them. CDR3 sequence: CASSPWGGIQFF. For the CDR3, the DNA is TGTGCCAGCAGCCCTTGGGGCGGTATTCAGTTCTTC.

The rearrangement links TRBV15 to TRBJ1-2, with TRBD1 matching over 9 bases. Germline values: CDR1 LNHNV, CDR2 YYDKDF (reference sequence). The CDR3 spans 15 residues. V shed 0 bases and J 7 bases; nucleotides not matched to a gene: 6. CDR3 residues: CATSRDWTGELGYTF. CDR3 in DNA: TGTGCCACCAGCAGAGATTGGACAGGGGAACTTGGCTACACCTTC.

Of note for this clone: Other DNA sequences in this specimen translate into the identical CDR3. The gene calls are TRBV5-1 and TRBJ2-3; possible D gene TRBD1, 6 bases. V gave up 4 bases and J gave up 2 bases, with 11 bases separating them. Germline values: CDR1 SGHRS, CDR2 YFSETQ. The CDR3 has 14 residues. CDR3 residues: CASSPGQITDTQYF. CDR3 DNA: TGCGCCAGCAGCCCTGGACAGATCACAGATACGCAGTATTTT.

For the CDR3, the DNA is TGTGCCAGCAGCTTGTCTTCGAGACAACTAACCGAGCAGTACTTC. It specifies CASSLSSRQLTEQYF. J is TRBJ2-7 and V is TRBV5-6; D call uncertain. The CDR3 covers 15 residues. Germline-derived CDR1 and CDR2 are SGHDT and YYEEEE. The ends were cut back, 1 base at V and 6 bases at J, with 17 bases in the middle.

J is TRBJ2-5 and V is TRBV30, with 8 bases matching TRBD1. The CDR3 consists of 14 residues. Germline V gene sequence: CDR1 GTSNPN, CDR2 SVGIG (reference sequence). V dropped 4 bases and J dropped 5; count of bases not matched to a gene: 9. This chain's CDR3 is CAWTSRGPGETQYF. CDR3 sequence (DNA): TGTGCCTGGACCTCCAGGGGGCCGGGGGAGACCCAGTACTTC.

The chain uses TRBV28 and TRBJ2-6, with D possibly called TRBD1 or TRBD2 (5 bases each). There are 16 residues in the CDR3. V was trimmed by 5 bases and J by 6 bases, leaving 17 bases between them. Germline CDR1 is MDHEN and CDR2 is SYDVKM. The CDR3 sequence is CASSQRGDLLANVLTF. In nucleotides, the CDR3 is TGTGCCAGCAGTCAAAGGGGAGACCTTTTGGCCAACGTCCTGACTTTC.

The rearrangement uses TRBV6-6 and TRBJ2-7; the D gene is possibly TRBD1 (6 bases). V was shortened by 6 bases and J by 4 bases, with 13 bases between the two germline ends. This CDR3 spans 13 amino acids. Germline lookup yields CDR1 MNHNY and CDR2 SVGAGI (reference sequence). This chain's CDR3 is CASRQQGFYEQYF. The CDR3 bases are TGTGCCAGCAGACAACAGGGATTTTACGAGCAGTACTTC.

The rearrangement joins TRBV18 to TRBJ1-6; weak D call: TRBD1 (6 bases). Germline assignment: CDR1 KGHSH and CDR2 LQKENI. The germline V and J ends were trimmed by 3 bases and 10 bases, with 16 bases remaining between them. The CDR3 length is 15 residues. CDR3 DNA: TGTGCCAGCTCACCTACGACAGGTGCAGGGTCACCCCTCCACTTT. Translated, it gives CASSPTTGAGSPLHF.

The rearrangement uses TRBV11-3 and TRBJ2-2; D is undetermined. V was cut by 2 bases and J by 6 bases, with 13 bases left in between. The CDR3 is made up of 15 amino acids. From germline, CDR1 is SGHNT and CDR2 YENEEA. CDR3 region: CASSLSISQPGELFF. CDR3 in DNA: TGTGCCAGCAGCTTATCTATTTCACAGCCCGGGGAGCTGTTTTTT.

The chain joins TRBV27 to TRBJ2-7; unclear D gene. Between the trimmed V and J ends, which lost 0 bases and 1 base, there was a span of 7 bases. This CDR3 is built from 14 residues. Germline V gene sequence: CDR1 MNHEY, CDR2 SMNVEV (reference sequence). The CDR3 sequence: CASSLSGISYEQYF. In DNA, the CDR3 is TGTGCCAGCAGTTTATCAGGCATTTCCTACGAGCAGTACTTC.